A selection of T cell receptor beta chains follows, all from one sample in a study of blood T cell repertoires in COVID-19. Clones were sequenced by immunoSEQ multiplex PCR, and TCRdb holds only the in-frame ones, with some missing. The table has approximately 500,000 clones, nearly 90% seen once; the top ten hold approximately 0.9%. The sample taken for sequencing was peripheral blood. The receptors here all came from a young man with COVID-19, enrolled during active disease. The CDR3 runs from the conserved cysteine through the conserved F or W. Size tells how often a clone was seen (once, few, many) or the class of an expanded clone, and some rows leave it out.

abundance,v_gene,j_gene,CDR3aa
.,TRBV29-1,TRBJ2-1,CSVTDGDNEQFF
once,TRBV12-3/TRBV12-4,TRBJ2-3,CASSNRATDTQYF
.,TRBV19,TRBJ1-2,CASSGPRRDRGNYGYTF
.,TRBV7-9,TRBJ1-5,CASSSETGGINQPQHF
.,TRBV2,TRBJ1-1,CASSFSRVMDTEAFF
.,TRBV9,TRBJ2-4,CASSVEPRAAKNIQYF
.,TRBV19,TRBJ2-3,CASNKVAGTDTQYF
once,TRBV21-1,TRBJ1-5,CASSKMSGGNGPQHF
.,TRBV18,TRBJ2-2,CASSRLIAGGTGELFF
.,TRBV15,TRBJ1-3,CATSRKTVGGNTIYF
.,TRBV14,TRBJ2-3,CATSTRDTQYF
.,TRBV12-3/TRBV12-4,TRBJ2-5,CASSLLRETQYF
.,TRBV18,TRBJ1-4,CASSPTRGTVEKLFF
.,TRBV11-2,TRBJ1-1,CASSFRRDTEAFF
.,TRBV2,TRBJ2-2,CASCVLARGGELFF
.,TRBV19,TRBJ1-5,CASRTLSNQPQHF
.,TRBV6-5,TRBJ1-6,CASRGDRGNSPLHF
.,TRBV5-4,TRBJ2-5,CASSLTSGGGGETQYF
.,TRBV7-9,TRBJ1-2,CASSLQRHYGYTF
.,TRBV30,TRBJ2-7,CAWNSWDSSYEQYF
.,TRBV19,TRBJ2-1,CASSVSGVSSYNEQFF
.,TRBV9,TRBJ1-6,CASSVEVGENSPLHF
.,TRBV5-4,TRBJ1-6,CASSFGGGADNSPLHF
.,TRBV5-1,TRBJ2-2,CASSFSGSNTGELFF
once,TRBV25-1,TRBJ1-2,CASSVDIYYGYTF
.,TRBV19,TRBJ1-1,CASSMTGVGTEAFF
.,TRBV20-1,TRBJ2-7,CSAMRGEQYF
.,TRBV4-2,TRBJ2-1,CASSPEAADYEQFF
.,TRBV11-3,TRBJ2-7,CASSNPMDRADEQYF
.,TRBV7-8,TRBJ1-2,CASSLRGSHGYTF
.,TRBV7-3,TRBJ2-1,CASSLTRYNEQFF
.,TRBV5-1,TRBJ2-7,CASSLERGAGSYEQYF
.,TRBV7-2,TRBJ2-3,CASSSRTGAGTDTQYF